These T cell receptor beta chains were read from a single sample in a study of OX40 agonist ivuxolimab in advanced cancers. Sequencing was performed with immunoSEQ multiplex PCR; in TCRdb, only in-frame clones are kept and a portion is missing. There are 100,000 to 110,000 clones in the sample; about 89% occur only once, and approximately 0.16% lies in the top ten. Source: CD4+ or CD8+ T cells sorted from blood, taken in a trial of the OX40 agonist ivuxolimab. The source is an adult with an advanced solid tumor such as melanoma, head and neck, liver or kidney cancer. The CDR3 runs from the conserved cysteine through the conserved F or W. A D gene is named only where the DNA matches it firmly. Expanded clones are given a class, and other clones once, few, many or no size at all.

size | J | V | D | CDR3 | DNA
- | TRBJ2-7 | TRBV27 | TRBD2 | CAGSGSGRAGEQYF | TGTGCCGGCAGTGGGAGCGGGAGGGCCGGCGAGCAGTACTTC
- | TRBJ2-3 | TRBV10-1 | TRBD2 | CASSDSTSGPTDTQYF | TGCGCCAGCAGTGACAGTACTAGCGGGCCCACAGATACGCAGTATTTT
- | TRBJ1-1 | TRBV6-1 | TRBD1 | CASKRQGLVGTEAFF | TGTGCCAGCAAAAGACAGGGGTTGGTGGGAACTGAAGCTTTCTTT
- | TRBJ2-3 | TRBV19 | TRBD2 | CASSSGGRTDTQYF | TGTGCCAGTAGTAGTGGCGGGAGAACAGATACGCAGTATTTT
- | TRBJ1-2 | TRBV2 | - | CASSEVNSGGYTF | TGTGCCAGCAGTGAAGTGAACTCGGGAGGCTACACCTTC
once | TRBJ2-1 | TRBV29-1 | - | CSAPGQGSFEQFF | TGCAGCGCGCCGGGACAAGGGTCCTTTGAGCAGTTCTTC
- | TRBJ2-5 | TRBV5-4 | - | CASSLNSLLAPQETQYF | TGTGCCAGCAGCCTGAATAGTCTGCTCGCCCCCCAAGAGACCCAGTACTTC
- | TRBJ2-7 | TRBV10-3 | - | CAISRDPANEQYF | TGTGCCATCAGCCGGGACCCTGCCAACGAGCAGTACTTC
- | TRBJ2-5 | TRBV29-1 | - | CSVGTNQETQYF | TGCAGCGTTGGGACCAACCAAGAGACCCAGTACTTC
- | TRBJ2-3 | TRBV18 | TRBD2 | CASSPRLADTDTQYF | TGTGCCAGCTCACCAAGACTAGCGGACACAGATACGCAGTATTTT